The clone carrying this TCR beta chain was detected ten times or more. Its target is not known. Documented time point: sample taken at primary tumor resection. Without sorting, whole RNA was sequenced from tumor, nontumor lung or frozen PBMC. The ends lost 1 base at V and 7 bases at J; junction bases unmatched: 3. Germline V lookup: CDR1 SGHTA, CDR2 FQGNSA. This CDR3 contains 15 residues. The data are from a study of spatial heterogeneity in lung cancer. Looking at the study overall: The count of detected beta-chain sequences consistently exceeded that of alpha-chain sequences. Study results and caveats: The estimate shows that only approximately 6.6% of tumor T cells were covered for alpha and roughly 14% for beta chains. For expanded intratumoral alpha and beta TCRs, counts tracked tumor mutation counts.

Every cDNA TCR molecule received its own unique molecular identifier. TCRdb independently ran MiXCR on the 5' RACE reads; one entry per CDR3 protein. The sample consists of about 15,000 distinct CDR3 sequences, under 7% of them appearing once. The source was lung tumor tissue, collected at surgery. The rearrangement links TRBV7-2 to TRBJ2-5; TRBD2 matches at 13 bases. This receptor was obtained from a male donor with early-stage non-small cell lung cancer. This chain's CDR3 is CASSLGLAGGGTQYF. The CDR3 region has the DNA TGTGCCAGCAGCTTAGGACTAGCGGGGGGAGGGACCCAGTACTTC.